This T cell receptor beta chain was obtained from a study of CD8 T cell repertoires and HIV-1 epitope variants. Across the study: Separate wells received one of Twenty-five Gag or Nef variant peptides. Control wells had CMV/EBV/flu peptides, negative Ebola AY9, or no peptide. An approximately nine-day culture received IL-2, IL-7 and IL-15 on days 3 and 7.

The data were produced by immunoSEQ multiplex PCR, yet TCRdb's version contains in-frame clones alone and is incomplete. The sample carries under 5,000 clones, roughly 67% recorded once. As for this clone: Its antigen is still unknown.

The V gene's germline CDR1 is MGHRA and CDR2 YSYEKL. V gave up 0 bases and J gave up 8 bases, with 13 bases separating them. This CDR3 has 14 residues. This receptor was identified in a male donor with HIV. Source material: cultured CD8+ T cells derived from PBMCs. The chain couples TRBV4-1 to TRBJ1-1; D possibly corresponds to TRBD1 (5 bases). CDR3 sequence: CASSQDVAGREAFF. The CDR3 nucleotides read TGCGCCAGCAGCCAAGATGTGGCGGGGCGAGAAGCTTTCTTT.